The clone carrying this TCR beta chain came up a few times. Its antigen is not identified. The data were obtained in a study of regulatory T cells in long-lasting Graves disease. Regarding time point: persistent/refractory GD, antithyroid drugs over 5 years with positive TRAb. PBMCs provided the RNA from which the TCR library was made. From each patient, roughly 9 milliliters of peripheral blood was drawn and collected into an EDTA anticoagulant tube. Whole-study findings and limits: Between persistent patients, roughly 2,600 public clonotypes were shared, exceeding the 800 to 1,000 shared between new patients.

Building of the TCR beta libraries involved iRepertoire HTBI primers and Arm-PCR of CDR3 regions. Authors' analysis steps: Gene usage covered 62 TRBV and some 13 TRBJ segments. TCRdb recomputed calls from the multiplex PCR reads with MiXCR, one row per CDR3 protein. These V and J calls rely on TCRdb rather than the paper's analysis. The data show around 450,000 distinct CDR3 sequences, about 22% seen once. Sample: peripheral blood mononuclear cells (PBMCs), taken when the disease was refractory, from a patient treated with antithyroid drugs. The TCR comes from a female donor with Graves disease.

The CDR3 reads CASSLGVFHNEKLFF. CDR3 nucleotide sequence: TGTGCCAGCAGCCTCGGTGTATTCCATAATGAAAAACTGTTTTTT. The V call is TRBV7-2, the J call TRBJ1-4, with D hard to call. The germline V and J ends were trimmed by 5 bases and 4 bases, with 14 bases remaining between them. Looked up from germline, CDR1 is SGHTA and CDR2 is FQGNSA. CDR3 length equals 15 residues.